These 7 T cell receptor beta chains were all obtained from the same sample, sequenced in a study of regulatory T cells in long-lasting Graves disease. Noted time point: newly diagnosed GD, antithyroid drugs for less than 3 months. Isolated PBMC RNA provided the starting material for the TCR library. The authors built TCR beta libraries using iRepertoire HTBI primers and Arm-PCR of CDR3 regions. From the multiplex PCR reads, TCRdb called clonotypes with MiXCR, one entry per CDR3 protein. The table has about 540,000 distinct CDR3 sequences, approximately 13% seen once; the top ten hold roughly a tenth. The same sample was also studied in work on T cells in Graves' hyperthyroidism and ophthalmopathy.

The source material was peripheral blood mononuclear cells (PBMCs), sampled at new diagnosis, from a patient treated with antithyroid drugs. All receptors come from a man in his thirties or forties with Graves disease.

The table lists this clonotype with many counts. CDR3 region: CSASRESDTQYF. CDR3 DNA sequence: TGCAGTGCTAGTCGAGAATCAGATACGCAGTATTTT. The J gene is TRBJ2-3, the V gene TRBV20-1, with D hard to call. Trimming cost V 3 bases and J 4 bases, with 8 bases left between them. Germline lookup yields CDR1 DFQATT and CDR2 SNEGSKA (reference sequence). The CDR3 is made up of 12 amino acids.

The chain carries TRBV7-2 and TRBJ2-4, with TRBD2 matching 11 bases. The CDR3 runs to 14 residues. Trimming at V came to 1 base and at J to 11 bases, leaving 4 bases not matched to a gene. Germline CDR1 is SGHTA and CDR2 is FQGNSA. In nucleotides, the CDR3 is TGTGCCAGCAGCTTAGGGGGTAGCGGGAGGGTTCAGTACTTC. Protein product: CASSLGGSGRVQYF.

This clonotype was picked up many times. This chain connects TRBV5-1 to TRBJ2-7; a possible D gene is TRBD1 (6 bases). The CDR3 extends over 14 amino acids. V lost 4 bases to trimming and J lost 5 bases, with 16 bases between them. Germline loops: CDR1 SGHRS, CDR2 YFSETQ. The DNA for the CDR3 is TGCGCCAGCAGCATGGACAGACACACCAACGAGCAGTACTTC. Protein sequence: CASSMDRHTNEQYF. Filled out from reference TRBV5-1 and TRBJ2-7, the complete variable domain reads KAGVTQTPRYLIKTRGQQVTLSCSPISGHRSVSWYQQTPGQGLQFLFEYFSETQRNKGNFPGRFSGRQFSNSRSEMNVSTLELGDSALYLCASSMDRHTNEQYFGPGTRLTVT.

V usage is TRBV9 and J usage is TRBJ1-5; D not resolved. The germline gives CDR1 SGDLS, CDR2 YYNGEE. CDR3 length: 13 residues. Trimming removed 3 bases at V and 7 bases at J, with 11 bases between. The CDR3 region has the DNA TGTGCCAGCAGCGACCACTTAGTCCAGCCCCAGCATTTT. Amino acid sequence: CASSDHLVQPQHF. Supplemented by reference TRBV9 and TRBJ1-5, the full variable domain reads DSGVTQTPKHLITATGQRVTLRCSPRSGDLSVYWYQQSLDQGLQFLIQYYNGEERAKGNILERFSAQQFPDLHSELNLSSLELGDSALYFCASSDHLVQPQHFGDGTRLSIL.

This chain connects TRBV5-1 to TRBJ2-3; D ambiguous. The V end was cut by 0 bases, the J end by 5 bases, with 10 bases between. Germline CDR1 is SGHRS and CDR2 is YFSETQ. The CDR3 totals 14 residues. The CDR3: CASSLVEGRDTQYF. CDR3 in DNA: TGCGCCAGCAGCTTGGTCGAAGGACGAGATACGCAGTATTTT.

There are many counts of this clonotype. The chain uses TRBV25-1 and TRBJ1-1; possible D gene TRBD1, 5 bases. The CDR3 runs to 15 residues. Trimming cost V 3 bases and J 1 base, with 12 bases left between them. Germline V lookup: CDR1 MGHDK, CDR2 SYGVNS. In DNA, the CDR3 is TGTGCCAGCAGTGATCAAGGGGCCGGGAACACTGAAGCTTTCTTT. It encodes CASSDQGAGNTEAFF.

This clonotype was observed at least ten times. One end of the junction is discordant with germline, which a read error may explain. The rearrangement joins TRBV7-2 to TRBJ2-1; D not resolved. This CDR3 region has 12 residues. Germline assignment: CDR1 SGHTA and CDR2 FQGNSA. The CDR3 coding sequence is TGTGCCAGCAGCGTAGCCGGAGATGAGCAGTTCTTC. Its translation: CASSVAGDEQFF.